This passage covers 11 T cell receptor beta chains from one sample sequenced in a study of memory CD4+ T cells and cytomegalovirus serostatus. The sort gate was single viable CD3+CD4+CD8-CD45RO+ cells for memory CD4+ T cells. The repertoire was sequenced with immunoSEQ multiplex PCR; TCRdb's copy has only in-frame clones and lacks some. The top ten clones hold roughly 1.7% of a sample with tens of thousands of clones, around 76% of them seen once. The sequenced material came from memory CD4+ T cells from blood. The source of these receptors is an adult in good health and CMV-seronegative.

The chain employs TRBV28 and TRBJ1-2, with D hard to call. Germline CDR1 reads MDHEN; CDR2 reads SYDVKM. Trimming cost V 6 bases and J 12 bases, with 14 bases left between them. The CDR3 is 11 residues long. CDR3 loop: CASSSLGVDTF. The CDR3 DNA reads as TGTGCCAGCAGCAGTCTTGGGGTTGACACCTTC.

The chain links TRBV5-1 to TRBJ2-5; no reliable D call. This CDR3 region has 12 residues. Germline CDR1 is SGHRS and CDR2 is YFSETQ. V shed 1 base and J shed 2 bases, with 3 bases lying between them. The CDR3 is CASSLSQETQYF. In nucleotides, the CDR3 is TGCGCCAGCAGCTTGAGTCAAGAGACCCAGTACTTC.

This chain links TRBV29-1 with TRBJ2-3; 10 bases are a match to TRBD1. The CDR3 covers 14 residues. Trimming at V came to 5 bases and at J to 3 bases, leaving 5 bases not matched to a gene. Germline V CDR1 and CDR2: SQVTM, ANQGSEA. This chain's CDR3 is CSVSGTGDTDTQYF. CDR3 nucleotide sequence: TGCAGCGTTTCCGGGACAGGGGATACAGATACGCAGTATTTT.

This chain joins TRBV30 and TRBJ1-6; unclear D gene. V gave up 0 bases and J gave up 6 bases, with 15 bases separating them. The CDR3 spans 16 residues. Germline V gene data show CDR1 as GTSNPN and CDR2 as SVGIG (reference sequence). CDR3 residues: CAWSVSRQARNSPLHF. Here the CDR3 DNA reads TGTGCCTGGAGTGTTAGCCGGCAGGCCCGTAATTCACCCCTCCACTTT. Together with reference TRBV30 and TRBJ1-6, the CDR3 gives the full variable domain: SQTIHQWPATLVQPVGSPLSLECTVEGTSNPNLYWYRQAAGRGLQLLFYSVGIGQISSEVPQNLSASRPQDRQFILSSKKLLLSDSGFYLCAWSVSRQARNSPLHFGNGTRLTVT.

The rearrangement links TRBV14 to TRBJ2-7; D perhaps matches TRBD1 (6 bases). V was pared by 0 bases and J by 0 bases, with 18 bases between. Germline lookup yields CDR1 SGHDN and CDR2 FVKESK. This CDR3 is 18 amino acids long. Here the CDR3 DNA reads TGTGCCAGCAGCCAAGATGTTCGTCGGTTGACAGGCTCCTACGAGCAGTACTTC. Translating it yields CASSQDVRRLTGSYEQYF.

V and J are TRBV19 and TRBJ1-2; 9 bases fit TRBD1. This CDR3 has 15 amino acids. Trimming cost V 6 bases and J 3 bases; bases outside gene matches: 8. Germline lookup yields CDR1 LNHDA and CDR2 SQIVND (reference sequence). CDR3 sequence reads: CASSLGQGSYYGYTF. For the CDR3, the DNA is TGTGCCAGTAGCCTCGGACAGGGGTCGTACTATGGCTACACCTTC.

The chain links TRBV30 to TRBJ1-1; no clear D gene. Per the germline V gene, CDR1 is GTSNPN and CDR2 is SVGIG (reference sequence). CDR3 length equals 11 residues. V gave up 2 bases and J gave up 8 bases, with 9 bases separating them. CDR3: CAWSIQTEAFF. The CDR3 DNA sequence: TGTGCCTGGAGTATCCAAACCGAAGCTTTCTTT.

The gene calls are TRBV5-1 and TRBJ2-1; D uncertain. This CDR3 has 14 residues. The V gene lost 0 bases and the J gene lost 3 bases, with 7 bases spanning the gap. Per the germline V gene, CDR1 is SGHRS and CDR2 is YFSETQ. This chain's CDR3 is CASSLGQVYNEQFF. The CDR3 coding sequence is TGCGCCAGCAGCTTGGGGCAGGTCTACAATGAGCAGTTCTTC. The entire variable domain, with the rest obtained from reference TRBV5-1 and TRBJ2-1, is as follows: KAGVTQTPRYLIKTRGQQVTLSCSPISGHRSVSWYQQTPGQGLQFLFEYFSETQRNKGNFPGRFSGRQFSNSRSEMNVSTLELGDSALYLCASSLGQVYNEQFFGPGTRLTVL.

This chain connects TRBV18 to TRBJ1-4; possible D gene TRBD1, 5 bases. The CDR3 is 18 amino acids. CDR1 and CDR2 from the germline V gene are KGHSH and LQKENI. Trimming removed 4 bases at V and 4 bases at J, with 22 bases between. CDR3 loop: CASSLAGRANRNNEKLFF. DNA for the CDR3: TGTGCCAGCTCACTGGCAGGGAGAGCGAATCGCAATAATGAAAAACTGTTTTTT.

The gene calls are TRBV4-3 and TRBJ1-2; D uncertain. V lost 0 bases and J lost 2, with 13 bases in between. Germline CDR1 and CDR2: LGHNA and YSLEER. CDR3 length: 16 residues. CDR3 sequence: CASSQDGPPTNYGYTF. Written as DNA, the CDR3 is TGCGCCAGCAGCCAAGATGGCCCGCCCACGAACTATGGCTACACCTTC.

The genes are TRBV6-5 and TRBJ2-5; no clear D. V was trimmed by 8 bases and J by 4 bases, leaving 14 bases between them. The CDR3 sequence is 13 residues long. Germline CDR1 reads MNHEY; CDR2 reads SVGAGI. The CDR3 here is CASPRSRRETQYF. The CDR3 nucleotides read TGTGCCAGCCCCCGGTCCCGCAGAGAGACCCAGTACTTC.